Each of the 11 T cell receptor beta chains below was sequenced from the same sample in a study of blood T cells in healthy people across ages. A J-beta primer mix and a sample-barcoded 5' primer were used in a second PCR of about 7 to 12 cycles. One entry per CDR3 protein, called by TCRdb with MiXCR from the 5' RACE reads. The data contain fewer than 2 million distinct CDR3 sequences, about two fifths of them singletons. Source material: blood. The source is a human donor in good health.

This clonotype has only a few counts. The chain carries TRBV4-2 and TRBJ2-7, with 10 bases matching TRBD1. The J segment lost 3 bases and the V segment lost 0 bases, leaving 8 bases of the junction unmatched. Per the germline V gene, CDR1 is LGHNA and CDR2 is YNFKEQ. This CDR3 spans 17 amino acids. The CDR3 sequence: CASSQEVMTGGIYEQYF. In nucleotides, the CDR3 is TGTGCCAGCAGCCAAGAGGTCATGACAGGGGGCATCTACGAGCAGTACTTC.

CDR3 sequence: CASSFSPTRNSYEQYF. In nucleotides, the CDR3 is TGTGCCAGCAGTTTCTCCCCGACACGCAACTCCTACGAGCAGTACTTC. The chain recombines TRBV2 with TRBJ2-7, with D hard to call. The CDR3 loop spans 16 amino acids. The V end was cut by 5 bases, the J end by 0 bases, with 17 bases between. Per the germline V gene, CDR1 is SNHLY and CDR2 is FYNNEI.

CDR3 region: CASNPGQGIDSEQYF. The CDR3 bases are TGTGCCAGCAATCCGGGACAGGGAATCGATAGCGAGCAGTACTTC. The V gene is TRBV10-3, the J gene TRBJ2-7; the match to TRBD1 covers 9 bases. Germline values: CDR1 ENHRY, CDR2 SYGVKD. This CDR3 spans 15 amino acids. The J segment lost 6 bases and the V segment lost 10 bases, leaving 16 bases of the junction unmatched.

This clonotype was detected ten times or more. The junction differs from germline at one of its ends, possibly a read error. The J gene is TRBJ2-5, the V gene TRBV29-1; 9 nucleotides agree with TRBD1. The CDR3 is 12 residues long. The germline V gene encodes CDR1 SQVTM and CDR2 ANQGSEA. The CDR3 DNA is TGCAGCGTTCAAGACAGGGGGTTAGGGCAGTACTTC. It is translated as CSVQDRGLGQYF.

This clonotype occurred a few times. The CDR3 DNA reads TGCAGTGCTAGAAGTGTAGGGTCCTCCTACGAGCAGTACTTC. It yields the protein CSARSVGSSYEQYF. The chain uses TRBV20-1 and TRBJ2-7; D is unresolved. The CDR3 runs 14 residues. V lost 2 bases and J 0 bases, leaving 11 bases between the germline ends. Germline assignment: CDR1 DFQATT and CDR2 SNEGSKA (reference sequence).

The rearrangement uses TRBV7-6 and TRBJ2-5, with D unresolved. The CDR3 is 12 residues long. Germline CDR1 reads SGHVS; CDR2 reads FNYEAQ. Trimming left V 8 bases short and J 2 bases short, with 9 bases between. The CDR3 sequence is CASGTSQETQYF. DNA for the CDR3: TGTGCCAGCGGAACAAGTCAAGAGACCCAGTACTTC.

The chain has TRBV11-3 and TRBJ1-2, with 7 bases fitting TRBD1. With 1 base clipped from V and 6 bases from J, the junction kept 5 bases outside the gene matches. CDR1 and CDR2 from the germline V gene are SGHNT and YENEEA. The length of the CDR3 is 14 residues. The CDR3 DNA sequence: TGTGCCAGCAGCTTAGGGGACAGTCTAAATGGCTACACCTTC. Residues: CASSLGDSLNGYTF.

Concerning this clonotype: A junction end diverges from the germline sequence, so it may reflect a read error. This chain links TRBV11-2 with TRBJ2-3; D gene uncertain. Germline V gene sequence: CDR1 SGHAT, CDR2 FQNNGV. The CDR3 has 16 amino acids. The CDR3 sequence: CASSPHVSEPTDTQYF. CDR3 DNA sequence: TGTGCCAGCAGCCCCCACGTGAGCGAACCCACAGATACACAGTATTTT.

This rearrangement joins TRBV30 to TRBJ2-1; no clear D. The V end was cut by 5 bases, the J end by 3 bases, with 5 bases between. The CDR3 totals 11 residues. Per germline, CDR1 GTSNPN and CDR2 SVGIG (reference sequence). CDR3 bases: TGTGCCTGGGGGCACTACAATGAGCAGTTCTTC. Translation: CAWGHYNEQFF.

Turning to this clonotype: A junction end diverges from the germline sequence, so it may reflect a read error. The rearrangement joins TRBV2 to TRBJ2-7; D is undetermined. Germline lookup yields CDR1 SNHLY and CDR2 FYNNEI. The length of the CDR3 is 12 residues. CDR3 sequence: CAGSETAVEQYF. DNA of the CDR3: TGTGCCGGCAGTGAGACGGCGGTCGAGCAGTACTTC. Complete variable domain (other parts from reference TRBV2 and TRBJ2-7): EPEVTQTPSHQVTQMGQEVILRCVPISNHLYFYWYRQILGQKVEFLVSFYNNEISEKSEIFDDQFSVERPDGSNFTLKIRSTKLEDSAMYFCAGSETAVEQYFGPGTRLTVT.

Turning to this clonotype: One junction end disagrees with the germline gene, perhaps due to a read error. The chain has TRBV28 and TRBJ1-5; D is perhaps TRBD1 (5 bases). Germline values: CDR1 MDHEN, CDR2 SYDVKM. The CDR3 has 14 residues. The CDR3 DNA follows: TGCGCCAGCACCCCAAACTGGGGGAATCAGCCCCAGCATTTT. Translated, it gives CASTPNWGNQPQHF.